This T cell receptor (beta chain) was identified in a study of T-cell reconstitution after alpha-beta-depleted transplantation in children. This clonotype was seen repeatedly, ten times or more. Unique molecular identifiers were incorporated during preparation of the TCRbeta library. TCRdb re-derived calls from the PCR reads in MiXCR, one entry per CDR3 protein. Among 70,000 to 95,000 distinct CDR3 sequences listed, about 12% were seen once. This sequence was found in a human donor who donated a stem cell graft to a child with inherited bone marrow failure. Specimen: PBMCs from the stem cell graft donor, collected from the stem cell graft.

The DNA for the CDR3 is TGTGCCAGCAGCCAAGACGCCTATGGCTACACCTTC. It yields the protein CASSQDAYGYTF. The V gene is TRBV4-2, the J gene TRBJ1-2; the D is unclear. From germline, CDR1 is LGHNA and CDR2 YNFKEQ. The CDR3 sequence is 12 residues long. The germline V and J ends were trimmed by 0 bases and 4 bases, with 3 bases remaining between them.